The clone carrying this TCR beta chain was found a few times. The antigen is undetermined. Sequencing of TCR beta, carried out with a high-throughput approach, was applied to CD8+ and CD4+ T cells from the blood. It was treatment-naive patients with stable or active relapsing-remitting disease who made up the multiple sclerosis controls. The sample comes from a study of CD8 T cells in Susac syndrome. Study observations and caveats: It was acknowledged in the study that its TCR sequencing and HLA analysis involved a relatively small number of individuals.

V was shortened by 4 bases and J by 6 bases, with 12 bases between the two germline ends. Germline assignment: CDR1 MNHEY and CDR2 SVGAGI. The CDR3 has 14 amino acids. Random hexamers were used to reverse transcribe roughly 0.5 to 1 ug of RNA. Amplification of TCR beta CDR3 across 54 Vbeta and 13 Jbeta was performed with immunoSEQ multiplex PCR. TCRdb recomputed calls from the immunoSEQ multiplex PCR reads with MiXCR, one row per CDR3 protein. The table lists hundreds of thousands of distinct CDR3 sequences, more than 80% of them singletons. The genes are TRBV6-5 and TRBJ2-2; unclear D gene. The clonotype comes from a human donor with multiple sclerosis. Source material: CD8+ T cells from PBMCs. CDR3: CASSLGDPAGELFF. The CDR3 DNA follows: TGTGCCAGCAGTTTAGGCGATCCGGCCGGGGAGCTGTTTTTT.